Shown below are 19 T cell receptor beta chains from a single sample sequenced in a study of response to subunit inactivated influenza vaccine. One entry per CDR3 protein results from TCRdb running MiXCR on the RT-PCR reads. The sample carries approximately 170,000 distinct CDR3 sequences, approximately 15% recorded once. Sequencing used CD8+ T cells sorted from PBMCs, obtained 5 days after vaccination. These receptors all come from a man over 45 who received an inactivated influenza vaccine.

The CDR3 loop is CASSWDGTYNEQFF. The CDR3 DNA reads TGTGCCAGCAGTTGGGACGGAACCTACAATGAGCAGTTCTTC. This chain links TRBV6-2 or TRBV6-3 with TRBJ2-1; either TRBD1 or TRBD2 may fit D (5 bases each). The germline CDR1 and CDR2 sequences are MNHEY and SVGEGT. This CDR3 is 14 amino acids long. With 4 bases removed from V and 2 bases from J, the gap between germline ends came to 9 bases.

The chain employs TRBV4-3 and TRBJ1-1, with unresolved D. With 0 bases removed from V and 1 base from J, the gap between germline ends came to 6 bases. Per germline, CDR1 LGHNA and CDR2 YSLEER. The CDR3 is 14 amino acids. The CDR3 DNA follows: TGCGCCAGCAGCCAAGAGAGAGGGAACACTGAAGCTTTCTTT. Encoded protein: CASSQERGNTEAFF.

J is TRBJ2-5 and V is TRBV15; 8 bases map to TRBD2. CDR1 LNHNV and CDR2 YYDKDF come from the germline V gene (reference sequence). V shed 0 bases and J 5 bases; nucleotides not matched to a gene: 17. The CDR3 is 19 amino acids. CDR3 nucleotides: TGTGCCACCAGCAGAGATCTGGCGGAAGCGGGAGTTTTCTGGGAGACCCAGTACTTC. This sequence encodes CATSRDLAEAGVFWETQYF.

This clonotype was seen a handful of times. The chain recombines TRBV9 with TRBJ2-3; D is possibly TRBD1 (5 bases). Looked up from germline, CDR1 is SGDLS and CDR2 is YYNGEE. Trimming shortened V by 2 bases and J by 0 bases, and 13 bases separated the two germline ends. This CDR3 contains 16 residues. The CDR3 sequence is CASSVQDRSSTDTQYF. In nucleotides, the CDR3 is TGTGCCAGCAGCGTTCAAGACAGATCTAGCACAGATACGCAGTATTTT.

The chain carries TRBV10-1 and TRBJ2-7; TRBD2 aligns across 7 bases. The CDR3 contains 14 residues. The junction had 5 bases not matched to a gene; V was cut back by 3 bases and J by 3 bases. Germline assignment: CDR1 WNHNN and CDR2 SYGVQD (reference sequence). CDR3 nucleotide sequence: TGCGCCAGCAGTGACGGACTAGGGTACTACGAGCAGTACTTC. It translates to CASSDGLGYYEQYF.

This chain joins TRBV5-5 and TRBJ2-1, with a possible D match to TRBD2 (6 bases). V lost 0 bases and J 6 bases, leaving 22 bases between the germline ends. The CDR3 sequence is 18 residues long. Germline assignment: CDR1 SGHKS and CDR2 YYEKEE (reference sequence). The CDR3 is CASSLDAGWSFESNEQFF. For the CDR3, the DNA is TGTGCCAGCAGCTTGGACGCGGGATGGAGTTTCGAGAGCAATGAGCAGTTCTTC.

In this sample, this clonotype turned up a few times. The J gene is TRBJ1-6, the V gene TRBV7-9; no clear D gene. V was clipped by 7 bases and J by 0 bases, with 10 bases between them. Germline CDR1 reads SEHNR; CDR2 reads FQNEAQ (reference sequence). The CDR3 length is 15 residues. The CDR3 DNA reads as TGTGCCAGCACCCACGACTCCTCCTATAATTCACCCCTCCACTTT. This encodes CASTHDSSYNSPLHF.

The chain carries TRBV12-3 or TRBV12-4 and TRBJ1-5, with 7 positions matching TRBD1. With 6 bases clipped from V and 5 bases from J, the junction kept 10 bases outside the gene matches. The length of the CDR3 is 15 residues. Written as DNA, the CDR3 is TGTGCCAGCAGCCGACAGGGATGGGTGGATCAGCCCCAGCATTTT. Translated, it gives CASSRQGWVDQPQHF.

The CDR3 loop is CATGGSSGEQYF. The CDR3 DNA follows: TGTGCCACCGGTGGATCCTCCGGTGAGCAGTACTTC. The chain couples TRBV24-1 to TRBJ2-7; no clear D. Trimming took 9 bases from V and 7 from J, leaving 15 bases between them. Looked up from germline, CDR1 is KGHDR and CDR2 is SFDVKD. CDR3 length: 12 residues.

This clonotype was detected a few times. The chain carries TRBV2 and TRBJ2-7, with D possibly called TRBD1 or TRBD2 (5 bases each). CDR1 and CDR2 (germline): SNHLY, FYNNEI. The CDR3 covers 11 residues. V was shortened by 5 bases and J by 11 bases, with 13 bases between the two germline ends. CDR3 in amino acids: CASSKRDGEYF. The CDR3 nucleotides are TGTGCCAGCAGTAAAAGGGACGGAGAGTACTTC. The whole variable domain, remainder taken from reference TRBV2 and TRBJ2-7, is EPEVTQTPSHQVTQMGQEVILRCVPISNHLYFYWYRQILGQKVEFLVSFYNNEISEKSEIFDDQFSVERPDGSNFTLKIRSTKLEDSAMYFCASSKRDGEYFGPGTRLTVT.

The chain joins TRBV9 to TRBJ2-7; D uncertain. Germline CDR1 and CDR2: SGDLS and YYNGEE. V dropped 0 bases and J dropped 2 bases, with 9 bases sitting between them. The CDR3 has 14 residues. The DNA for the CDR3 is TGTGCCAGCAGCGTAGGAACGTATACCTACGAGCAGTACTTC. Protein: CASSVGTYTYEQYF.

This clonotype was observed a few times. The chain uses TRBV4-3 and TRBJ2-7; unclear D gene. The germline CDR1 and CDR2 sequences are LGHNA and YSLEER. CDR3 length equals 14 residues. V was clipped by 3 bases and J by 2 bases, with 11 bases between them. CDR3 coding DNA: TGCGCCAGCAGCCACAGTCGCGGAACCTACGAGCAGTACTTC. Encoded protein: CASSHSRGTYEQYF.

V usage is TRBV7-2 and J usage is TRBJ2-7; 10 bases line up with TRBD2. The V segment lost 6 bases and the J segment 2 bases; nucleotides outside the gene matches: 4. This CDR3 region has 14 residues. The germline CDR1 and CDR2 sequences are SGHTA and FQGNSA. In DNA form, the CDR3 reads TGTGCCAGCAGTGCCCTAGCGGGGGCCTACGAGCAGTACTTC. This sequence encodes CASSALAGAYEQYF.

The rearrangement uses TRBV5-1 and TRBJ2-3, with 7 bases lining up with TRBD1. With V trimmed by 0 bases and J by 3 bases, 4 bases remained unmatched. Germline-derived CDR1 and CDR2 are SGHRS and YFSETQ. The CDR3 sequence is 15 residues long. CDR3 residues: CASSLVGGETDTQYF. CDR3 DNA sequence: TGCGCCAGCAGCTTGGTAGGGGGCGAGACAGATACGCAGTATTTT.

There are a few counts of this clonotype. The chain employs TRBV4-2 and TRBJ2-7, with D possibly matching TRBD1 (5 bases). The CDR3 runs to 14 residues. Per the germline V gene, CDR1 is LGHNA and CDR2 is YNFKEQ. Trimming cost V 2 bases and J 4 bases, with 12 bases left between them. The CDR3 nucleotides read TGTGCCAGCAGCCAAAGGGGTCCTGCTTACGAGCAGTACTTC. It yields the protein CASSQRGPAYEQYF.

This chain connects TRBV7-3 to TRBJ2-3, with 7 nucleotides matching TRBD2. In germline, CDR1 is SGHTA, CDR2 FQGTGA. There are 15 residues in the CDR3. V was clipped by 2 bases and J by 4 bases; unmatched bases: 6. The CDR3, as DNA: TGTGCCAGCAGCTTACGGGGGAGGGCCGCAGATACGCAGTATTTT. This sequence encodes CASSLRGRAADTQYF.

This clonotype was detected a few times. J is TRBJ2-3 and V is TRBV6-1, with D perhaps being TRBD1 or TRBD2 (5 bases each). The V and J ends lost 6 bases and 4 bases respectively, with 14 bases between them. The CDR3 has 14 residues. Per germline, CDR1 MNHNS and CDR2 SASEGT. CDR3 sequence reads: CASRPSRGADTQYF. As DNA, the CDR3 is TGTGCCAGCAGACCCAGCCGGGGCGCAGATACGCAGTATTTT.

This clonotype was seen more than once but under ten times. This rearrangement joins TRBV15 to TRBJ1-2, with 12 positions matching TRBD1. The V gene end was trimmed by 6 bases and the J gene end by 7 bases; junction bases not matched to a gene: 9. Germline V gene lookup returns CDR1 LNHNV and CDR2 YYDKDF (reference sequence). The CDR3 is made up of 15 amino acids. The CDR3 region has the DNA TGTGCCACCAGTCCCCGGGACAGGGGGCTAAGTGGCTACACCTTC. Encoded protein: CATSPRDRGLSGYTF. The whole variable domain, remainder taken from reference TRBV15 and TRBJ1-2, is DAMVIQNPRYQVTQFGKPVTLSCSQTLNHNVMYWYQQKSSQAPKLLFHYYDKDFNNEADTPDNFQSRRPNTSFCFLDIRSPGLGDTAMYLCATSPRDRGLSGYTFGSGTRLTVV.

This clonotype was seen at least ten times. The CDR3 loop reads CASSPSSGWGFSEQFF. DNA for the CDR3: TGTGCCAGCAGCCCCTCTAGCGGGTGGGGGTTTAGTGAGCAGTTCTTC. The chain recombines TRBV2 with TRBJ2-1; 8 bases match TRBD2. Germline CDR1 reads SNHLY; CDR2 reads FYNNEI. The CDR3 length is 16 residues. V was pared by 6 bases and J by 9 bases, with 16 bases of the junction left unmatched.